This TCR beta chain was retrieved from a study of patients and donors after allogeneic stem cell transplantation. Each CDR3 protein is one row after TCRdb ran MiXCR on the RT-PCR reads. The sample has fewer than 500,000 distinct CDR3 sequences; 16% are singletons. Germline CDR1 SGHTA, CDR2 FQGTGA. The CDR3 consists of 17 residues. V dropped 2 bases and J dropped 2; count of bases not matched to a gene: 7. This sequence joins TRBV7-3 and TRBJ2-7; TRBD2 aligns across 12 bases. Specimen: blood, either unsorted or a sorted T cell fraction (not recorded which). This clonotype was obtained from a human donor who was either an allogeneic HSCT recipient or a stem cell or donor lymphocyte infusion donor (not recorded which). It is not recorded whose cells these are; they may come from a transplant donor. In DNA, the CDR3 is TGTGCCAGCAGCTTAGGAGGACTAGCGGGGCGACCCTACGAGCAGTACTTC. Its protein is CASSLGGLAGRPYEQYF.